This paragraph reports one T cell receptor beta chain. Followed over time, Seattle patients had been enrolled while infection was active. This record comes from a study of blood T cell repertoires in COVID-19. The wider study: Sources were T cells, B-cell-depleted T cells, or PBMCs; the material itself was cDNA or gDNA.

Per the original data handling: By means of reference gene primer amplification, nucleated cell counts were estimated. Measured with immunoSEQ multiplex PCR; TCRdb has only the in-frame clones, and not every one. That table supplies the V and J calls and clone size; D and trimming were determined from the DNA. The sample lists roughly 69,000 clones; under 85% were seen once. The sample consisted of peripheral blood. This sequence originates from a man aged 50 to 59 with COVID-19, enrolled during active disease.

The CDR3 reads CASSQGFEGEAFF. In nucleotides, the CDR3 is TGTGCCAGCAGCCAAGGATTCGAGGGTGAAGCTTTCTTT. The V and J genes are TRBV3-1 (or the pseudogene TRBV3-2) and TRBJ1-1; no reliable D call. Germline V lookup: CDR1 LGHDT, CDR2 YNNKEL (reference sequence). V lost 1 base to trimming and J lost 7 bases, with 10 bases between them. The CDR3 covers 13 residues.